This TCR beta chain was identified in a study of blood T cell repertoires in COVID-19. Study summary: Researchers got acute and convalescent COVID-19 samples from the United States, Italy and Spain.

The ends were cut back, 6 bases at V and 1 base at J, with 12 bases in the middle. Per the germline V gene, CDR1 is SNHLY and CDR2 is FYNNEI. The CDR3 totals 14 residues. Produced via immunoSEQ multiplex PCR; TCRdb's table is partial and in-frame only. The sample yields about 42,000 clones, around 90% seen once. Sample: peripheral blood. J is TRBJ2-5 and V is TRBV2, with D tentatively TRBD1 (5 bases). The source is a woman at least 80 years old in a cohort sampled during active or convalescent COVID-19. The CDR3 DNA reads TGTGCCAGCAGCCAGACAGTCATCCAAGAGACCCAGTACTTC. This sequence encodes CASSQTVIQETQYF.